Below are 6 T cell receptor beta chains sequenced from a single sample in a study of early T cells in non-severe SARS-CoV-2 infection. TCRdb itself ran the 5' RACE reads through MiXCR, one entry per CDR3 protein. In the table there are approximately 29,000 distinct CDR3 sequences, around 5.8% of which are singletons. The source material was whole blood, sampled at baseline. The receptors come from an adult who was a healthcare worker with PCR-confirmed SARS-CoV-2 infection or an uninfected control (not recorded which).

Ten or more counts support this clonotype. The chain is built from TRBV12-3 or TRBV12-4 and TRBJ2-3; the match to TRBD2 covers 13 bases. The CDR3 is 16 residues long. The J segment lost 9 bases and the V segment lost 6 bases, leaving 12 bases of the junction unmatched. The CDR3 region has the DNA TGTGCCAGCAGCCCCGGACTAGCGGGGGCCGGAGAGACGCAGTATTTT. It specifies CASSPGLAGAGETQYF.

This rearrangement joins TRBV6-1 to TRBJ1-1; D is uncertain. Trimming removed 7 bases at V and 4 bases at J, with 13 bases between. CDR1 and CDR2 (germline): MNHNS, SASEGT. The CDR3 is 13 amino acids. The CDR3 sequence: CASNAWGTTEAFF. The DNA for the CDR3 is TGTGCCAGCAATGCTTGGGGTACCACTGAAGCTTTCTTT.

This clonotype has a count of ten or more. V gene TRBV11-1 combines with J gene TRBJ1-1; no clear D. The V gene's germline CDR1 is SGHAT and CDR2 FQDESV (reference sequence). The length of the CDR3 is 14 residues. The V gene lost 0 bases and the J gene lost 4 bases, with 9 bases spanning the gap. The CDR3 protein is CASSLAGRITEAFF. The CDR3, as DNA: TGTGCCAGCAGCTTAGCAGGGAGAATCACTGAAGCTTTCTTT. The entire variable domain, with the rest obtained from reference TRBV11-1 and TRBJ1-1, is as follows: EAEVAQSPRYKITEKSQAVAFWCDPISGHATLYWYRQILGQGPELLVQFQDESVVDDSQLPKDRFSAERLKGVDSTLKIQPAELGDSAMYLCASSLAGRITEAFFGQGTRLTVV.

This clonotype has a count of ten or more. The gene calls are TRBV12-3 or TRBV12-4 and TRBJ2-4; D uncertain. The ends were cut back, 1 base at V and 1 base at J, with 8 bases in the middle. The CDR3 runs 15 residues. The CDR3 protein is CASSLGDRAKNIQYF. For the CDR3, the DNA is TGTGCCAGCAGTTTAGGGGATAGGGCCAAAAACATTCAGTACTTC.

Ten or more counts support this clonotype. The chain employs TRBV3-1 and TRBJ2-2; the match to TRBD2 covers 7 bases. The CDR3 totals 16 residues. In germline, CDR1 is LGHDT, CDR2 YNNKEL (reference sequence). The V and J ends lost 3 bases and 2 bases, in that order; junction bases with no gene match: 6. CDR3 DNA sequence: TGTGCCAGCAGCCACGCCGGGACTACTAACACCGGGGAGCTGTTTTTT. As protein: CASSHAGTTNTGELFF.

Ten or more counts support this clonotype. The chain has TRBV18 and TRBJ2-7; 8 bases map to TRBD1. Looked up from germline, CDR1 is KGHSH and CDR2 is LQKENI. V was pared by 2 bases and J by 7 bases, with 7 bases of the junction left unmatched. There are 14 residues in the CDR3. CDR3 sequence reads: CASSPIQGANEQYF. The CDR3 DNA is TGTGCCAGCTCACCAATCCAGGGGGCTAATGAGCAGTACTTC.